This T cell receptor beta chain was sequenced for a study of human T cells and chemical hapten exposure. This clonotype appeared a few times. Total RNA came from unfractionated whole blood. TCRdb processed the 5' RACE reads anew with MiXCR; each CDR3 protein has one entry. The sample contains about 140,000 distinct CDR3 sequences, 4.1% of which appear only once. The receptor comes from a female donor in good health.

CDR3 nucleotide sequence: TGTGCCAGCAGTTTAGCTACATCAACTAATGAAAAACTGTTTTTT. Protein: CASSLATSTNEKLFF. The gene calls are TRBV12-3 or TRBV12-4 and TRBJ1-4; D is uncertain. The V end was cut by 0 bases, the J end by 0 bases, with 5 bases between. The CDR3 is 15 residues long.